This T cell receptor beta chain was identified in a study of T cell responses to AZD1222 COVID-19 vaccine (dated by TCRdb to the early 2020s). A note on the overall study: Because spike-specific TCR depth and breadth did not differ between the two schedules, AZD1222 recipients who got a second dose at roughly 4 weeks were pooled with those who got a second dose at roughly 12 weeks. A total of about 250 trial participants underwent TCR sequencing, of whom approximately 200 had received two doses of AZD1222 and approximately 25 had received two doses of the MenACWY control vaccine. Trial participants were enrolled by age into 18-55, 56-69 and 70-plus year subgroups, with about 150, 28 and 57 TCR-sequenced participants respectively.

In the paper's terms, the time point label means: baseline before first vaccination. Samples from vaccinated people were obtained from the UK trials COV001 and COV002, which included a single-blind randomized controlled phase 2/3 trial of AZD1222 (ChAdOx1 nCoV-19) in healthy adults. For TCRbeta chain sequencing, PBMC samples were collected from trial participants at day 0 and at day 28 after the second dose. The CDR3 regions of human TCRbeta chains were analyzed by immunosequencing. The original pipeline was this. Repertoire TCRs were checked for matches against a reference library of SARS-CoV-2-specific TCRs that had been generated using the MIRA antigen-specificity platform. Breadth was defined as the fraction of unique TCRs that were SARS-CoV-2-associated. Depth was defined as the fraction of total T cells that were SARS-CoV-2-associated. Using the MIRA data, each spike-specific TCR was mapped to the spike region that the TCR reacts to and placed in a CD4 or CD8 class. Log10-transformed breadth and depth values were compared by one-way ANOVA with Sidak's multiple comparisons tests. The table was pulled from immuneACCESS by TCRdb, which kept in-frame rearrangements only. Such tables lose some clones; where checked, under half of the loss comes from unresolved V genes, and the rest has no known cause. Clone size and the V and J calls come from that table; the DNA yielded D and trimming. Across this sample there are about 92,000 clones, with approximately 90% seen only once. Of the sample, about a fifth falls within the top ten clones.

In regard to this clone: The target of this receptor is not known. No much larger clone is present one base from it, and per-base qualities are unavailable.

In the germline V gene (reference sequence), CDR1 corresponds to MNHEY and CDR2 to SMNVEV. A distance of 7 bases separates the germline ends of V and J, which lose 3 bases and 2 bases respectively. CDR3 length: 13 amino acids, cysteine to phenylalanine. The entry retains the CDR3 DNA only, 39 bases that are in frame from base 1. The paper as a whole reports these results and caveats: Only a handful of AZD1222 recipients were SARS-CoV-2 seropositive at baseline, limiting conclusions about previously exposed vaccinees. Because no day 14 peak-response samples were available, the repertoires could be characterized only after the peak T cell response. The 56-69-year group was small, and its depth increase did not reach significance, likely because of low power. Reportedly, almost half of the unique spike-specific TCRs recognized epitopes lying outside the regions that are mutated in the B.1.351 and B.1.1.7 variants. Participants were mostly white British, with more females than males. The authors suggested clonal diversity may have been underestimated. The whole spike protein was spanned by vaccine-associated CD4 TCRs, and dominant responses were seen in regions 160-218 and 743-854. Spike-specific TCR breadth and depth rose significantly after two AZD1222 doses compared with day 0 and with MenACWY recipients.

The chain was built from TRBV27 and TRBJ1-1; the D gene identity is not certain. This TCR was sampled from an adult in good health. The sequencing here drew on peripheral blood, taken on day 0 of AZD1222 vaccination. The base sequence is TGTGCCAGCAGTTTCCGACCTAACACTGAAGCTTTCTTT. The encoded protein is CASSFRPNTEAFF.